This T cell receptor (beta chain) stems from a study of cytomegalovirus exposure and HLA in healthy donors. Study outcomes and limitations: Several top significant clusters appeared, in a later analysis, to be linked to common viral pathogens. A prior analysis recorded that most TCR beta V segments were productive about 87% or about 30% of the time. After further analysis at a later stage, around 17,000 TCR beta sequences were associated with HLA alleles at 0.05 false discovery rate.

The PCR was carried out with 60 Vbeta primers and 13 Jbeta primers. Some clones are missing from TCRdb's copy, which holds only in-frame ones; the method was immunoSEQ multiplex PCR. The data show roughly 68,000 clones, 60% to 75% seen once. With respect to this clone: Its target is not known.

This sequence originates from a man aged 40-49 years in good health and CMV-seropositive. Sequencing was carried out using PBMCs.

The CDR3 coding sequence is TGTGCCATCAGTGAGTCGGGGGGTTACAATGAGCAGTTCTTC. Its protein product is CAISESGGYNEQFF. The J gene is TRBJ2-1, the V gene TRBV10-3, with a weak D call TRBD2 (6 bases). The CDR3 consists of 14 residues. With 0 bases removed from V and 4 bases from J, the gap between germline ends came to 7 bases. CDR1 is ENHRY, CDR2 SYGVKD, per germline.